The next 24 T cell receptor beta chains were all read from a single sample in a study of T-cell reconstitution after alpha-beta-depleted transplantation in children. Library preparation (for TCRbeta) was performed with unique molecular identifiers. Each CDR3 protein gets one entry after TCRdb re-called the PCR reads with MiXCR. There are around 530,000 distinct CDR3 sequences in the sample; around a third occur only once, and roughly 2.5% lies in the top ten. The sample consisted of PBMCs from the stem cell graft donor, taken from the stem cell graft. Receptor source: a human donor who donated a stem cell graft to a child with aplastic anemia.

This chain links TRBV9 with TRBJ2-3; D gene uncertain. The CDR3 has 13 residues. CDR1 SGDLS and CDR2 YYNGEE come from the germline V gene. Trimming stripped 4 bases from V and 2 bases from J, with 8 bases between. CDR3: CASSPSPTDTQYF. In DNA form, the CDR3 reads TGTGCCAGCAGCCCCTCCCCCACAGATACGCAGTATTTT.

This clonotype turned up a few times. This chain uses TRBV7-9 with TRBJ1-2; no clear D gene. V gave up 1 base and J gave up 6 bases, with 12 bases separating them. This CDR3 has 14 residues. Germline lookup yields CDR1 SEHNR and CDR2 FQNEAQ (reference sequence). The CDR3 region is CASSLGQAADGYTF. The CDR3 region has the DNA TGTGCCAGCAGCTTAGGGCAGGCAGCGGATGGCTACACCTTC.

The rearrangement joins TRBV29-1 to TRBJ1-5; D is unresolved. The CDR3 is 13 amino acids. Germline V CDR1 and CDR2: SQVTM, ANQGSEA. Trimming took off 4 bases at V and 0 bases at J, with 7 bases between the two ends. The CDR3 bases are TGCAGCGTTGGTATCCATAGCAATCAGCCCCAGCATTTT. The encoded protein is CSVGIHSNQPQHF. Using reference TRBV29-1 and TRBJ1-5 for the parts outside the CDR3, the full variable domain is SAVISQKPSRDICQRGTSLTIQCQVDSQVTMMFWYRQQPGQSLTLIATANQGSEATYESGFVIDKFPISRPNLTFSTLTVSNMSPEDSSIYLCSVGIHSNQPQHFGDGTRLSIL.

The chain employs TRBV6-6 and TRBJ2-2; D could derive from TRBD1 or TRBD2 (5 bases each). V shed 6 bases and J shed 7 bases, with 12 bases lying between them. The germline gives CDR1 MNHNY, CDR2 SVGAGI (reference sequence). The CDR3 runs 13 residues. The DNA for the CDR3 is TGTGCCAGCAGCGGGACCCAGGGCGGGGAGCTGTTTTTT. Translating gives CASSGTQGGELFF.

The chain employs TRBV7-2 and TRBJ1-2; D gene ambiguous. CDR3 size: 12 residues. V dropped 7 bases and J dropped 8 bases, with 14 bases sitting between them. Germline-derived CDR1 and CDR2 are SGHTA and FQGNSA. As DNA, the CDR3 is TGTGCCAGCACCACACCGGGTCTCGGCTACACCTTC. Protein: CASTTPGLGYTF.

This clonotype was seen only a few times. The V call is TRBV5-5, the J call TRBJ2-7; D is possibly TRBD2 (6 bases). The CDR3 length is 14 residues. V lost 0 bases and J 3 bases, leaving 10 bases between the germline ends. Looked up from germline, CDR1 is SGHKS and CDR2 is YYEKEE (reference sequence). Written as DNA, the CDR3 is TGTGCCAGCAGCTTGGGGGTAGCGGTCTACGAGCAGTACTTC. Protein: CASSLGVAVYEQYF. Using reference TRBV5-5 and TRBJ2-7 for the parts outside the CDR3, the full variable domain is DAGVTQSPTHLIKTRGQQVTLRCSPISGHKSVSWYQQVLGQGPQFIFQYYEKEERGRGNFPDRFSARQFPNYSSELNVNALLLGDSALYLCASSLGVAVYEQYFGPGTRLTVT.

This clonotype has ten or more counts. V gene TRBV6-5 combines with J gene TRBJ2-7; no firm D call. The CDR3 is 14 residues long. Germline lookup yields CDR1 MNHEY and CDR2 SVGAGI. V lost 0 bases to trimming and J lost 9 bases, with 15 bases between them. The CDR3 coding sequence is TGTGCCAGCAGTTACTCGATGGGATCTGAGTGGCAGTACTTC. Amino acid sequence: CASSYSMGSEWQYF.

The CDR3 DNA is TGTGCCAGTAGTATGCGGGGTGTAGCCAAAAACATTCAGTACTTC. It codes for CASSMRGVAKNIQYF. V and J are TRBV19 and TRBJ2-4; D might be TRBD2 (6 bases). Looked up from germline, CDR1 is LNHDA and CDR2 is SQIVND (reference sequence). V dropped 3 bases and J dropped 0 bases, with 9 bases sitting between them. The length of the CDR3 is 15 residues.

This clonotype appeared a few times. This chain joins TRBV27 and TRBJ2-2; the match to TRBD2 covers 7 bases. CDR1 and CDR2 from the germline V gene are MNHEY and SMNVEV (reference sequence). Unmatched junction bases numbered 14, after V lost 7 bases and J lost 6 bases. The CDR3 is made up of 16 amino acids. DNA for the CDR3: TGTGCCAGCACCCTACGGGGGGAGCGAGGGCCCGGGGAGCTGTTTTTT. Amino acids: CASTLRGERGPGELFF.

This clonotype was detected a few times. This sequence joins TRBV6-2 or TRBV6-3 and TRBJ2-5; TRBD1 agrees at 11 bases. The CDR3 runs to 16 residues. The V gene's germline CDR1 is MNHEY and CDR2 SVGEGT. The V segment lost 6 bases and the J segment 2 bases; nucleotides outside the gene matches: 8. CDR3 nucleotides: TGTGCCAGCAGCCTCCTCCGGGACAGGGGGCAAGAGACCCAGTACTTC. This gives the protein CASSLLRDRGQETQYF.

The chain combines TRBV20-1 with TRBJ1-1; no definite D call. CDR1 is DFQATT and CDR2 is SNEGSKA in the germline V gene (reference sequence). The CDR3 length is 13 residues. V was trimmed by 1 base and J by 7 bases, leaving 13 bases between them. CDR3 nucleotide sequence: TGCAGTGCTAGAGCCGGATCCGTGGGTGAAGCTTTCTTT. This gives the protein CSARAGSVGEAFF.

A single count supports this clonotype. The chain uses TRBV4-3 and TRBJ1-3, with 7 bases lining up with TRBD1. CDR1 is LGHNA and CDR2 is YSLEER in the germline V gene. This CDR3 comprises 15 residues. Unmatched junction bases numbered 4, after V lost 2 bases and J lost 3 bases. In nucleotides, the CDR3 is TGCGCCAGCAGCCAATCCGGGACAGTTGGAAACACCATATATTTT. This encodes CASSQSGTVGNTIYF.

The V and J genes are TRBV6-1 and TRBJ2-7; TRBD2 aligns across 7 bases. The CDR3 is 14 residues long. V shed 1 base, J shed 6 bases, and the junction held 6 bases outside the gene matches. From germline, CDR1 is MNHNS and CDR2 SASEGT. CDR3 protein: CASSEGRGTFEQYF. CDR3 bases: TGTGCCAGCAGTGAAGGGCGGGGGACTTTCGAGCAGTACTTC.

The chain has TRBV4-3 and TRBJ2-7; no reliable D call. The CDR3 totals 12 residues. The ends were cut back, 0 bases at V and 7 bases at J, with 7 bases in the middle. Germline values: CDR1 LGHNA, CDR2 YSLEER. CDR3 in amino acids: CASSQDGREQYV. The CDR3 region has the DNA TGCGCCAGCAGCCAAGATGGTCGGGAGCAGTACGTC.

This clonotype was recorded many times. The chain is built from TRBV20-1 and TRBJ1-5, with D possibly matching TRBD1 (5 bases). There are 13 residues in the CDR3. Trimming stripped 3 bases from V and 7 bases from J, with 13 bases between. CDR1 DFQATT and CDR2 SNEGSKA come from the germline V gene (reference sequence). Written as DNA, the CDR3 is TGCAGTGCTAGTATGGGGACCTCGCAGCCCCAGCATTTT. It codes for CSASMGTSQPQHF.

This clonotype came up a few times. The chain carries TRBV7-6 and TRBJ2-7; D gene ambiguous. Germline lookup yields CDR1 SGHVS and CDR2 FNYEAQ. There are 15 residues in the CDR3. V shed 1 base and J shed 3 bases, with 13 bases lying between them. The CDR3, as DNA: TGTGCCAGCAGCTTAGTAAAGGGATTGCGCTACGAGCAGTACTTC. This translates into CASSLVKGLRYEQYF.

This chain links TRBV5-1 with TRBJ2-7, with 12 bases that match TRBD2. CDR3 length equals 14 residues. J was trimmed by 6 bases and V by 5 bases; bases with no gene match: 6. Germline V gene data show CDR1 as SGHRS and CDR2 as YFSETQ. CDR3 loop: CASRLAGGTREQYF. Here the CDR3 DNA reads TGCGCCAGCAGACTAGCGGGAGGAACGCGCGAGCAGTACTTC.

The rearrangement joins TRBV4-3 to TRBJ2-2; no clear D gene. The germline CDR1 and CDR2 sequences are LGHNA and YSLEER. Trimming took off 0 bases at V and 0 bases at J, with 8 bases between the two ends. The CDR3 runs to 16 residues. The CDR3 DNA reads as TGCGCCAGCAGCCAAGATCAGGCGGCGAACACCGGGGAGCTGTTTTTT. This translates into CASSQDQAANTGELFF.

This clonotype was counted between two and nine times. This chain links TRBV25-1 with TRBJ1-2, with D unclear. The CDR3 sequence is 12 residues long. CDR1 is MGHDK, CDR2 SYGVNS, per germline. Trimming stripped 3 bases from V and 4 bases from J, with 6 bases between. The CDR3, as DNA: TGTGCCAGCAGTGAGACATCCTATGGCTACACCTTC. Protein product: CASSETSYGYTF.

The chain couples TRBV15 to TRBJ2-3, with 9 nucleotides matching TRBD2. The CDR3 length is 15 residues. From germline, CDR1 is LNHNV and CDR2 YYDKDF (reference sequence). V lost 0 bases to trimming and J lost 6 bases; unmatched junction nucleotides: 4. For the CDR3, the DNA is TGTGCCACCAGCAGAGACCTAGCGGGGCAGGATACGCAGTATTTT. It codes for CATSRDLAGQDTQYF.

This clonotype has a handful of counts. V gene TRBV10-1 combines with J gene TRBJ2-1, with 8 nucleotides matching TRBD1. The CDR3 has 15 amino acids. CDR1 and CDR2 (germline): WNHNN, SYGVQD (reference sequence). Trimming at V came to 2 bases and at J to 3 bases, leaving 3 bases not matched to a gene. The CDR3: CASSEGTGGYNEQFF. The CDR3 DNA sequence: TGCGCCAGCAGTGAGGGAACAGGGGGCTACAATGAGCAGTTCTTC.

This clonotype came up a few times. The chain combines TRBV5-1 with TRBJ1-1; no firm D call. CDR1 is SGHRS, CDR2 YFSETQ, per germline. V lost 4 bases and J lost 7, with 14 bases in between. The CDR3 totals 13 residues. The CDR3: CASSKDKRNEAFF. DNA of the CDR3: TGCGCCAGCAGCAAAGACAAGCGAAATGAAGCTTTCTTT. Drawing the rest from reference TRBV5-1 and TRBJ1-1, the complete variable domain is KAGVTQTPRYLIKTRGQQVTLSCSPISGHRSVSWYQQTPGQGLQFLFEYFSETQRNKGNFPGRFSGRQFSNSRSEMNVSTLELGDSALYLCASSKDKRNEAFFGQGTRLTVV.

This clonotype was observed a handful of times. V is TRBV6-5 and J is TRBJ2-1; possibly TRBD2 for D (5 bases). The germline V gene encodes CDR1 MNHEY and CDR2 SVGAGI. The germline V and J ends were trimmed by 0 bases and 5 bases, with 14 bases remaining between them. This CDR3 has 16 residues. CDR3 nucleotides: TGTGCCAGCAGTTACTCTGTGGGAGAGTATGACAATGAGCAGTTCTTC. Protein: CASSYSVGEYDNEQFF.

This chain connects TRBV5-4 to TRBJ2-1; D possibly matches TRBD1 or TRBD2 (5 bases each). The CDR3 contains 19 residues. CDR1 is SGHNT and CDR2 is YYREEE in the germline V gene (reference sequence). Trimming pared 0 bases from V and 4 bases from J, leaving 23 bases between. CDR3 nucleotides: TGTGCCAGCAGCTTGGATCTCTGGGTCGGGGCGGAGCATTACAATGAGCAGTTCTTC. Its translation: CASSLDLWVGAEHYNEQFF.